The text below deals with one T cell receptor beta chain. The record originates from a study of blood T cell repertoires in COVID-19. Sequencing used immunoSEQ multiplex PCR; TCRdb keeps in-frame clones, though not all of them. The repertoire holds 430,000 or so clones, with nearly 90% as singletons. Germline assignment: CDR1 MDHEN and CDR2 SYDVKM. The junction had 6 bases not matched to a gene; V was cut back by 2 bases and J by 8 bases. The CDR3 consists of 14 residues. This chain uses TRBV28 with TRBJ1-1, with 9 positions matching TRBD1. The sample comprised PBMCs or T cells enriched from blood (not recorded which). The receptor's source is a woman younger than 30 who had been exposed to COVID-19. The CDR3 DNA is TGTGCCAGCAGTTTAGGGGGACAGGGTGGGGAAGCTTTCTTT. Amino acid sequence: CASSLGGQGGEAFF.